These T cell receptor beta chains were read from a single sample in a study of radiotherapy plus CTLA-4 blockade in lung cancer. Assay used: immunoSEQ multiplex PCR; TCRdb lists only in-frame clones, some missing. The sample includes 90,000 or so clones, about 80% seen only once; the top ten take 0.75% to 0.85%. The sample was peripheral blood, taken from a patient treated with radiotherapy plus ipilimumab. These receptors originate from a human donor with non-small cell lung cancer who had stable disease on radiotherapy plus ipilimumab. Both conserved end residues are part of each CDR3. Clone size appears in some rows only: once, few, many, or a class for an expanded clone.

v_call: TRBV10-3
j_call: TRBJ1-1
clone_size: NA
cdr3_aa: CAISLGDTEAFF

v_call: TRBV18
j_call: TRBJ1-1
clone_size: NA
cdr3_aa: CASSPGGGEAFF

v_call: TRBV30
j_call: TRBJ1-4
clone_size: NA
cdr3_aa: CAWRKPGQAIGEKLFF

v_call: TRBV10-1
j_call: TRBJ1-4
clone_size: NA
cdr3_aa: CASRTGVTNEKLFF

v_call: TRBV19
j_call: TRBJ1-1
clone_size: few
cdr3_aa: CASGEWDAFF

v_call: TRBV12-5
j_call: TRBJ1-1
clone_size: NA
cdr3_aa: CASGLTAGPMNTEAFF

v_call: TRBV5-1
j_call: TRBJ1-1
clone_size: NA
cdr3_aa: CASSSLDRGLNTEAFF

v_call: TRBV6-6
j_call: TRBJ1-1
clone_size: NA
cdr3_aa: CASSFPSGAEAFF

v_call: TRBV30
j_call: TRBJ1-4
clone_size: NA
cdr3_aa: CAWSQPSGQGNEKLFF

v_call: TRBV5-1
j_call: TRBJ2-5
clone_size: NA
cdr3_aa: CASSLRLAGGLGETQYF

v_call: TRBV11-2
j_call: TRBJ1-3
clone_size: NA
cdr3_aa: CASSPARANTIYF

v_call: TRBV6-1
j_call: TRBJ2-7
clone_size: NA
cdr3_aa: CASSEYREQYF

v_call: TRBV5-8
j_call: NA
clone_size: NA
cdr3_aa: CASSLIGFDEQYF

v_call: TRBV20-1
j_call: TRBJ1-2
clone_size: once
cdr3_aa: CSARVGGYTF

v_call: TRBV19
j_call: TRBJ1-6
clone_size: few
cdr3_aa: CATSEGRGLASPLHF

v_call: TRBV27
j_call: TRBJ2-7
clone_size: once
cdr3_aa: CASSTSWVGDGEQYF

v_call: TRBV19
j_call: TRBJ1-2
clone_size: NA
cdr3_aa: CASSIAPAYIDGYTF

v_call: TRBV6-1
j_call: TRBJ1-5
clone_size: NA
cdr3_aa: CASSERPRGMGQPQHF

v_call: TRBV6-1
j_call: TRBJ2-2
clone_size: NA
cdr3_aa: CASTLQGAGGELFF

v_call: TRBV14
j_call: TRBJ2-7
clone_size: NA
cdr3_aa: CASRQRGQGYEQYF

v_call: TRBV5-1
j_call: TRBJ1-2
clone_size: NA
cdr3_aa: CASSPSTGGYGYTF

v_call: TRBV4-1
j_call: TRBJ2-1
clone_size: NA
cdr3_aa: CASSQVREGEQFF

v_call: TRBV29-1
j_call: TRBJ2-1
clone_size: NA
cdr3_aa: CSVLKGLAGASISSYNEQFF

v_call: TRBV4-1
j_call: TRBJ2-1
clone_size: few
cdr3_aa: CASSRFSTPYNEQFF

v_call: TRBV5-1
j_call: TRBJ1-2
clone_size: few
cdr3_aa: CASSPGDYGYTF

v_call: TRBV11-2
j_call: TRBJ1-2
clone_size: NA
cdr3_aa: CASSRTRQGARYGYTF

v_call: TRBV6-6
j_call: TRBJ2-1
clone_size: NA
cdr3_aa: CASSLTTRAEQFF

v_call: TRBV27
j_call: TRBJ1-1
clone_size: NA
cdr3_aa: CASSLSRDTEAFF

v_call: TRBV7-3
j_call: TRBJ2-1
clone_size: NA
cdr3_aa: CASSLRGPSYQSGNEQFF

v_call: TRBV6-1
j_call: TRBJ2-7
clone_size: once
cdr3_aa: CASSPDRGRKYEQYF

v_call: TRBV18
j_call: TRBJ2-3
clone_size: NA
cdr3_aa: CASSPRLAGVGTDTQYF

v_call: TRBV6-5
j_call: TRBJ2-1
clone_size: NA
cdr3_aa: CASSYSMGQGGQFF

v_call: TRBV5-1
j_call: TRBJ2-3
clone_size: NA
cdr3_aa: CASSLAGTSGTDTQYF

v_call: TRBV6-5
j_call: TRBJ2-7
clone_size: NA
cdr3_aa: CASSLSGSNEQYF

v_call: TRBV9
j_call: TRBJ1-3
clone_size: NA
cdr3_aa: CASSSSQGPGNTIYF

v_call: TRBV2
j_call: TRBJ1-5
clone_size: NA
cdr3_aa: CASSIGQAGYSNQPQHF

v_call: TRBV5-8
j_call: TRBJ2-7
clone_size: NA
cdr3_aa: CASSLTTSGGALFSHEQYF

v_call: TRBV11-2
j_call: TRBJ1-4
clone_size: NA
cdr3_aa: CASSLDLWDISFSTEKLFF

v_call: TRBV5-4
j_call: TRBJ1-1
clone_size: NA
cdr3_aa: CASSFYQRNTEAFF

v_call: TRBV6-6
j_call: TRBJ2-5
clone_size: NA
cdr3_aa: CASSYPGQRQETQYF